This entry describes one T cell receptor (beta chain). The target antigen is unknown. This specimen comes from a study of cytomegalovirus exposure and HLA in healthy donors. Study findings and constraints: As a later analysis revealed, the rate of TCR association differed by HLA locus, with DRB1 most and HLA-C fewest. As confirmed in vitro, a few CMV-associated chains were specific for CMV antigens. While the bulk of TCR sequences proved rare, some public TCRs turned up in many donors.

The CDR3 has 16 amino acids. With 4 bases clipped from V and 4 bases from J, the junction kept 5 bases outside the gene matches. The germline V gene has CDR1 MNHNS and CDR2 SASEGT. With 60 Vbeta and 13 Jbeta primers, the PCR was carried out. The assay was immunoSEQ multiplex PCR, and TCRdb's table has in-frame clones only and misses some. The sample carries around 100,000 clones, around 84% recorded once. Sample: PBMCs. The chain couples TRBV6-1 to TRBJ2-2, with TRBD2 identical over 11 bases. This sequence was found in a woman between 35 and 50 years old in good health and CMV-seropositive. CDR3 nucleotides: TGTGCCAGCAGTGCTACTAGCGGGAGTCCCACCGGGGAGCTGTTTTTT. As protein: CASSATSGSPTGELFF.